This T cell receptor beta chain was retrieved from a study of shared clonotypes between healthy human individuals. Overall study results and limits: The researchers took only blood, and tissue repertoires probably look different. Non-shared clonotypes displayed generation probabilities falling below those of clonotypes present in all four donors. The sharing of about 5.3% of naive CD4 clonotypes was seen across a few donors.

Germline-derived CDR1 and CDR2 are SEHNR and FQNEAQ (reference sequence). With V trimmed by 5 bases and J by 3 bases, 11 bases remained unmatched. CDR3 size: 17 residues. Execution of the assay was at deep level. Generated by immunoSEQ multiplex PCR, the TCRdb table keeps only in-frame clones and is missing some. The repertoire includes more than 2 million clones, 95% of them detected once, and 0.13% sits in the top ten. A single count supports this clone. The antigen is undetermined. The chain combines TRBV7-9 with TRBJ2-3; 10 bases line up with TRBD1. This TCR was recovered from a young man in good health. The specimen sequenced was naive CD4+ T cells sorted from blood. The subset here: CD45RA+ positively selected. The CDR3 loop reads CASSRKRQGAGTDTQYF. As DNA, the CDR3 is TGTGCCAGCAGCAGGAAAAGACAGGGGGCTGGTACAGATACGCAGTATTTT.